The clone carrying this TCR beta chain was found a few times. Its target is unknown. Other DNA sequences in this specimen translate into the identical CDR3. This record belongs to a study of tumour-infiltrating T cells in Burkitt lymphoma. At the level of the study: The Burkitt lymphoma cohort spanned all epidemiological subtypes. Repertoire clonality predicted overall and progression-free survival. Study results and limitations: Several public clonotypes were shared across many Burkitt lymphoma patients.

The germline V gene encodes CDR1 SGHAT and CDR2 FQNNGV. CDR3 size: 13 residues. V was shortened by 1 base and J by 1 base, with 2 bases between the two germline ends. TCRdb's copy holds only in-frame clones and misses some; the assay was immunoSEQ multiplex PCR. This repertoire shows a few thousand clones, 14% to 15% found once; its top ten account for roughly 23%. What was sequenced was tumor tissue. This TCR derives from a human donor with Burkitt lymphoma. The chain joins TRBV11-2 to TRBJ1-5; D not certain. The CDR3 DNA reads as TGTGCCAGCAGCTTAGGAAGCAATCAGCCCCAGCATTTT. Translating it yields CASSLGSNQPQHF. Together with reference TRBV11-2 and TRBJ1-5, the CDR3 gives the full variable domain: EAGVAQSPRYKIIEKRQSVAFWCNPISGHATLYWYQQILGQGPKLLIQFQNNGVVDDSQLPKDRFSAERLKGVDSTLKIQPAKLEDSAVYLCASSLGSNQPQHFGDGTRLSIL.